One sample yielded the 28 T cell receptor beta chains listed below, sequenced in a study of blood T cell repertoires in COVID-19. Generated by immunoSEQ multiplex PCR, the TCRdb table keeps only in-frame clones and is missing some. This repertoire shows 150,000 to 200,000 clones, 80% to 90% found once; its top ten account for 2.5%. The specimen was peripheral blood. Every receptor here comes from a man aged 35 to 55 with active or convalescent COVID-19.

The V and J genes are TRBV7-9 and TRBJ2-3; TRBD2 matches at 7 bases. The CDR3 extends over 14 amino acids. The V gene's germline CDR1 is SEHNR and CDR2 FQNEAQ (reference sequence). Trimming cost V 2 bases and J 2 bases; bases outside gene matches: 1. CDR3 loop: CASSLSGDTDTQYF. The CDR3 DNA sequence: TGTGCCAGCAGCTTAAGCGGGGACACAGATACGCAGTATTTT. Complete variable domain (other parts from reference TRBV7-9 and TRBJ2-3): DTGVSQNPRHKITKRGQNVTFRCDPISEHNRLYWYRQTLGQGPEFLTYFQNEAQLEKSRLLSDRFSAERPKGSFSTLEIQRTEQGDSAMYLCASSLSGDTDTQYFGPGTRLTVL.

The V call is TRBV4-1, the J call TRBJ2-1; 12 nucleotides line up with TRBD2. Germline CDR1 reads MGHRA; CDR2 reads YSYEKL. The length of the CDR3 is 20 residues. V lost 1 base, J lost 5 bases, and 15 bases stayed unmatched. For the CDR3, the DNA is TGCGCCAGCAGCCAAGGACGGGGACTAGCGGGCGATTCGCGCAACAATGAGCAGTTCTTC. It codes for CASSQGRGLAGDSRNNEQFF.

The chain has TRBV6-2 or TRBV6-3 and TRBJ1-1; D not resolved. Germline CDR1 MNHEY, CDR2 SVGEGT. The CDR3 spans 14 residues. Trimming left V 2 bases short and J 0 bases short, with 7 bases between. DNA of the CDR3: TGTGCCAGCAGTTACGCCCGGTTGAACACTGAAGCTTTCTTT. Translated: CASSYARLNTEAFF.

The chain has TRBV30 and TRBJ2-5; 7 bases agree with TRBD2. The CDR3 contains 15 residues. V trimming: 4 bases; J trimming: 2 bases; junction bases outside the gene matches: 10. From germline, CDR1 is GTSNPN and CDR2 SVGIG (reference sequence). This CDR3 reads CAWKEGLPNQETQYF. DNA of the CDR3: TGTGCCTGGAAGGAGGGACTACCCAATCAAGAGACCCAGTACTTC.

The rearrangement uses TRBV30 and TRBJ1-1; a possible D gene is TRBD1 (5 bases). Germline-derived CDR1 and CDR2 are GTSNPN and SVGIG (reference sequence). This CDR3 comprises 12 residues. V was pared by 2 bases and J by 8 bases, with 12 bases between. This CDR3 is CAWSSSRGEAFF. The CDR3 DNA follows: TGTGCCTGGAGTAGCTCCCGGGGGGAAGCTTTCTTT.

The chain employs TRBV11-2 and TRBJ2-1; TRBD2 aligns across 7 bases. With V trimmed by 8 bases and J by 3 bases, 13 bases remained unmatched. Germline CDR1 reads SGHAT; CDR2 reads FQNNGV. The CDR3 runs to 16 residues. The CDR3 region has the DNA TGTGCCAGCTGTGCGGGACTATATGCGCTCTACAATGAGCAGTTCTTC. It codes for CASCAGLYALYNEQFF.

This clone showed up just a few times. In DNA, the CDR3 is TGTGCCAGCAGCTGGGACACCAGGAATCAGCCCCAGCATTTT. It specifies CASSWDTRNQPQHF. The chain uses TRBV7-8 and TRBJ1-5; a possible D gene is TRBD1 (6 bases). V was shortened by 4 bases and J by 4 bases, with 11 bases between the two germline ends. This CDR3 has 14 amino acids. CDR1 is SGHVS and CDR2 is FQNEAQ in the germline V gene.

This chain's CDR3 is CASIPGTDTQYF. Here the CDR3 DNA reads TGTGCCAGCATCCCAGGAACAGATACGCAGTATTTT. The V call is TRBV2, the J call TRBJ2-3; no clear D. The CDR3 is 12 amino acids. Germline V lookup: CDR1 SNHLY, CDR2 FYNNEI. V was pared by 7 bases and J by 3 bases, with 8 bases between.

This clone was detected a few times. This chain joins TRBV30 and TRBJ2-2, with 10 bases fitting TRBD1. The CDR3 contains 13 residues. Per germline, CDR1 GTSNPN and CDR2 SVGIG (reference sequence). The junction had 6 bases not matched to a gene; V was cut back by 7 bases and J by 7 bases. CDR3 sequence: CASRQGAVGELFF. The CDR3 nucleotides read TGTGCCTCAAGACAGGGGGCGGTCGGGGAGCTGTTTTTT.

This clone came up once. The chain links TRBV9 to TRBJ1-1; 8 nucleotides agree with TRBD1. The CDR3 consists of 15 residues. CDR1 and CDR2 from the germline V gene are SGDLS and YYNGEE. The V gene end was trimmed by 0 bases and the J gene end by 3 bases; junction bases not matched to a gene: 4. The CDR3 DNA reads as TGTGCCAGCAGCGTAGGGACAGGGACGGACACTGAAGCTTTCTTT. This sequence encodes CASSVGTGTDTEAFF.

This chain uses TRBV19 with TRBJ1-1; TRBD1 aligns across 10 bases. V lost 2 bases and J lost 1; bases outside the gene matches: 4. Germline CDR1 is LNHDA and CDR2 is SQIVND (reference sequence). The CDR3 runs 16 residues. The CDR3 DNA reads as TGTGCCAGTAGTATACTTCGGACAGGGGGGAACACTGAAGCTTTCTTT. Translation: CASSILRTGGNTEAFF.

The chain combines TRBV5-5 with TRBJ2-7; D gene ambiguous. Trimming took 0 bases from V and 3 from J, leaving 4 bases between them. The CDR3 is made up of 12 amino acids. Germline V CDR1 and CDR2: SGHKS, YYEKEE (reference sequence). CDR3 loop: CASSLDFYEQYF. The CDR3 DNA reads TGTGCCAGCAGCTTGGACTTCTACGAGCAGTACTTC.

The chain uses TRBV10-3 and TRBJ2-5; 10 bases are a match to TRBD1. Germline values: CDR1 ENHRY, CDR2 SYGVKD. This CDR3 is 17 amino acids long. V lost 2 bases, J lost 1 base, and 7 bases stayed unmatched. This CDR3 is CAISEPGTGAFQETQYF. The CDR3 nucleotides are TGTGCCATCAGTGAGCCAGGGACAGGGGCCTTCCAAGAGACCCAGTACTTC.

The chain employs TRBV12-3 or TRBV12-4 and TRBJ1-2, with unresolved D. The CDR3 has 11 residues. The ends were cut back, 5 bases at V and 3 bases at J, with 4 bases in the middle. The CDR3 coding sequence is TGTGCCAGCAGTCTCCACTATGGCTACACCTTC. It is translated as CASSLHYGYTF.

The rearrangement uses TRBV30 and TRBJ2-2; TRBD1 agrees at 9 bases. The CDR3 is 14 residues long. Germline CDR1 GTSNPN, CDR2 SVGIG (reference sequence). V was pared by 3 bases and J by 7 bases, with 6 bases of the junction left unmatched. The CDR3 reads CAWSRDREFGELFF. In DNA, the CDR3 is TGTGCCTGGAGCCGGGACAGGGAATTCGGGGAGCTGTTTTTT. Full variable domain (outside the CDR3, taken from reference TRBV30 and TRBJ2-2): SQTIHQWPATLVQPVGSPLSLECTVEGTSNPNLYWYRQAAGRGLQLLFYSVGIGQISSEVPQNLSASRPQDRQFILSSKKLLLSDSGFYLCAWSRDREFGELFFGEGSRLTVL.

V is TRBV6-5 and J is TRBJ1-6; the D gene is possibly TRBD1 (6 bases). The V gene's germline CDR1 is MNHEY and CDR2 SVGAGI. The CDR3 totals 14 residues. V was shortened by 7 bases and J by 6 bases, with 13 bases between the two germline ends. The CDR3 DNA sequence: TGTGCCAGCACCACAACAGGGTTTAATTCACCCCTCCACTTT. Translated, it gives CASTTTGFNSPLHF.

This clone was observed a single time. The rearrangement joins TRBV9 to TRBJ1-2; 9 nucleotides line up with TRBD1. Germline-derived CDR1 and CDR2 are SGDLS and YYNGEE. This CDR3 spans 15 amino acids. V lost 4 bases to trimming and J lost 7 bases; unmatched junction nucleotides: 11. The CDR3 sequence is CASSSLTGGASGYTF. The CDR3 DNA reads as TGTGCCAGCAGCTCTCTCACAGGGGGCGCGTCTGGCTACACCTTC.

The V and J genes are TRBV2 and TRBJ2-7; 10 nucleotides agree with TRBD2. Trimming removed 7 bases from V and 5 bases from J; junction bases left unmatched: 11. The CDR3 is 15 residues long. Germline lookup yields CDR1 SNHLY and CDR2 FYNNEI. For the CDR3, the DNA is TGTGCCAGCAACCAAGGGTTTAGCGGGGGGCACGAGCAGTACTTC. It translates to CASNQGFSGGHEQYF.

The rearrangement uses TRBV11-3 and TRBJ1-1; no clear D. There are 13 residues in the CDR3. The germline CDR1 and CDR2 sequences are SGHNT and YENEEA. With 2 bases removed from V and 4 bases from J, the gap between germline ends came to 8 bases. The CDR3 region is CASSLMGATEAFF. For the CDR3, the DNA is TGTGCCAGCAGCTTAATGGGCGCCACTGAAGCTTTCTTT.

V gene TRBV11-2 combines with J gene TRBJ1-2; D may be TRBD1 (5 bases). The length of the CDR3 is 15 residues. V dropped 1 base and J dropped 2 bases, with 11 bases sitting between them. CDR1 is SGHAT and CDR2 is FQNNGV in the germline V gene. The CDR3 reads CASSLGQGLNYGYTF. In DNA, the CDR3 is TGTGCCAGCAGCTTAGGGCAGGGATTAAACTATGGCTACACCTTC.

The chain is built from TRBV7-9 and TRBJ1-2; D gene ambiguous. The CDR3 is 15 residues long. Per germline, CDR1 SEHNR and CDR2 FQNEAQ (reference sequence). The V end lost 8 bases, the J end lost 3 bases, and 19 bases lay between the germline ends. CDR3 residues: CASASQPTVYYGYTF. The CDR3 DNA is TGTGCCAGCGCCTCGCAGCCAACAGTCTACTATGGCTACACCTTC. Complete variable domain (other parts from reference TRBV7-9 and TRBJ1-2): DTGVSQNPRHKITKRGQNVTFRCDPISEHNRLYWYRQTLGQGPEFLTYFQNEAQLEKSRLLSDRFSAERPKGSFSTLEIQRTEQGDSAMYLCASASQPTVYYGYTFGSGTRLTVV.

V gene TRBV6-6 combines with J gene TRBJ2-2; weak D call: TRBD2 (6 bases). This CDR3 region has 16 residues. Germline V gives CDR1 MNHNY, CDR2 SVGAGI (reference sequence). Deletions cut 6 bases from V and 4 bases from J, with 18 bases between. The CDR3 sequence is CASSSGGGRGTGELFF. The CDR3 DNA reads as TGTGCCAGCAGCTCCGGGGGAGGCCGGGGCACCGGGGAGCTGTTTTTT.

The chain combines TRBV12-2 with TRBJ2-7; the tabulated D call, TRBD2, remains unverified against the DNA. TRBV12-2 is annotated as a pseudogene. CDR3 length equals 23 residues. The DNA for the CDR3 is TGTGCAAGTCGCTTAGGGTTCATCCCCTATCTCCAGGACTCGTGGGATGGGGTAAGGGAGCAGTACTTC. Translated, it gives CASRLGFIPYLQDSWDGVREQYF.

The chain carries TRBV6-6 and TRBJ1-2; D call uncertain. The length of the CDR3 is 14 residues. Germline values: CDR1 MNHNY, CDR2 SVGAGI (reference sequence). Trimming shortened V by 2 bases and J by 4 bases, and 11 bases separated the two germline ends. The chain's CDR3 is CASSYSEAIYGYTF. CDR3 sequence (DNA): TGTGCCAGCAGTTACAGCGAAGCCATCTATGGCTACACCTTC.

Details on this clone: At the DNA level, this CDR3 is encoded by other sequences in the same sample as well. The V and J genes are TRBV5-1 and TRBJ1-2, with 7 bases lining up with TRBD1. This CDR3 has 13 amino acids. Germline-derived CDR1 and CDR2 are SGHRS and YFSETQ. Trimming at V came to 4 bases and at J to 5 bases, leaving 5 bases not matched to a gene. This chain's CDR3 is CASSPTGNYGYTF. CDR3 bases: TGCGCCAGCAGCCCGACAGGGAATTATGGCTACACCTTC.

This clone was counted once. V is TRBV19 and J is TRBJ1-3, with a tentative D call TRBD1 (5 bases). Trimming stripped 8 bases from V and 4 bases from J, with 12 bases between. This CDR3 spans 13 amino acids. Germline V CDR1 and CDR2: LNHDA, SQIVND (reference sequence). In DNA form, the CDR3 reads TGTGCCAGTCGGGGGACCCCCGGAAACACCATATATTTT. Its protein is CASRGTPGNTIYF.

In this sample, this clone turned up once. The J gene is TRBJ2-7, the V gene TRBV27; 10 bases are a match to TRBD1. This CDR3 is built from 14 residues. Germline V CDR1 and CDR2: MNHEY, SMNVEV (reference sequence). Trimming at V came to 6 bases and at J to 7 bases, leaving 9 bases not matched to a gene. CDR3 sequence (DNA): TGTGCCAGCAGCCCCACCGGACAGGGGGGGGAGCAGTACTTC. Its protein product is CASSPTGQGGEQYF.

This chain links TRBV4-3 with TRBJ2-2; D gene ambiguous. Germline loops: CDR1 LGHNA, CDR2 YSLEER. The CDR3 is made up of 15 amino acids. The V end was cut by 0 bases, the J end by 4 bases, with 9 bases between. The CDR3 sequence: CASSQDWARTGELFF. As DNA, the CDR3 is TGCGCCAGCAGCCAAGATTGGGCACGCACCGGGGAGCTGTTTTTT.